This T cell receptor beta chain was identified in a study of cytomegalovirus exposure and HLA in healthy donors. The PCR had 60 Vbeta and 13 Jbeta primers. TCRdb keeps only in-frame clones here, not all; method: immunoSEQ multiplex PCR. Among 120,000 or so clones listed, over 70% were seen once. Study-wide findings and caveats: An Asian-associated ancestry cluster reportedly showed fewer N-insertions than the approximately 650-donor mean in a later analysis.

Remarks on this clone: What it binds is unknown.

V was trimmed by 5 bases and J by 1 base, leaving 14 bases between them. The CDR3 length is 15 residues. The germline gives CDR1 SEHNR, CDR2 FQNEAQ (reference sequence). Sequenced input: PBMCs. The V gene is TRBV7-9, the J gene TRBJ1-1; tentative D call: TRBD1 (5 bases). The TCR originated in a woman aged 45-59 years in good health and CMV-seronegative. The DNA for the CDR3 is TGTGCCAGCAGCAGTCCCACAGGAGAGAACACTGAAGCTTTCTTT. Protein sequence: CASSSPTGENTEAFF.